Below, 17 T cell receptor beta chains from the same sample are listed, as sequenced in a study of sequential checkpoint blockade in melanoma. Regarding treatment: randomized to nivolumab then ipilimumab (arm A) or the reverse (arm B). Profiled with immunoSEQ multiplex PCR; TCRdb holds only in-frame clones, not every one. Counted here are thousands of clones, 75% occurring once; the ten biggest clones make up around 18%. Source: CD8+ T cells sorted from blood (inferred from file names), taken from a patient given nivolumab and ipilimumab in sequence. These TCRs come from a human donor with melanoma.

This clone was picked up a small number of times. The CDR3 is CASTRTTGNYEQYF. For the CDR3, the DNA is TGTGCCAGCACACGAACGACAGGGAACTACGAGCAGTACTTC. The chain links TRBV7-3 to TRBJ2-7; 7 nucleotides match TRBD1. Trimming at V came to 7 bases and at J to 3 bases, leaving 9 bases not matched to a gene. Germline CDR1 is SGHTA and CDR2 is FQGTGA. The CDR3 spans 14 residues.

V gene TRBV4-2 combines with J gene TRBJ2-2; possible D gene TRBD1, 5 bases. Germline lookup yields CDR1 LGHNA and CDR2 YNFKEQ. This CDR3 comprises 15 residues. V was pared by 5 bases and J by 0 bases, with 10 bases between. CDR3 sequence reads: CASSSTEANTGELFF. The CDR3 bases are TGTGCCAGCAGCTCGACAGAAGCGAACACCGGGGAGCTGTTTTTT.

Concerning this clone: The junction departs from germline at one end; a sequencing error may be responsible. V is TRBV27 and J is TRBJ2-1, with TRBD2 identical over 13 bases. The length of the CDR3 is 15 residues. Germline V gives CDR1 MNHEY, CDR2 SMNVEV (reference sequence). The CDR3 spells CAISNGLAGDNEQFF. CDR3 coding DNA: TGTGCCATCAGTAACGGACTAGCGGGAGACAATGAGCAGTTCTTC.

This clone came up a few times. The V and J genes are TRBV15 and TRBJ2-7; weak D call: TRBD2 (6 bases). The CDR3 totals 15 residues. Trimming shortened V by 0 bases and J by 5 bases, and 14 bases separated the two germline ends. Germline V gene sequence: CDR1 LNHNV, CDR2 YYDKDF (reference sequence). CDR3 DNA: TGTGCCACCAGCAGAGATTGGCTAGCGCGGCACGAGCAGTACTTC. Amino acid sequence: CATSRDWLARHEQYF.

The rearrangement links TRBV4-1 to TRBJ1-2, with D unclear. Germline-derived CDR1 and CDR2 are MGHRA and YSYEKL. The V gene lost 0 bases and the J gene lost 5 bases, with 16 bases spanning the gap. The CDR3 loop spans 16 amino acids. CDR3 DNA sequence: TGCGCCAGCAGCCAAGAGTTGGGTGGCGGAGGTTATGGCTACACCTTC. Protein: CASSQELGGGGYGYTF.

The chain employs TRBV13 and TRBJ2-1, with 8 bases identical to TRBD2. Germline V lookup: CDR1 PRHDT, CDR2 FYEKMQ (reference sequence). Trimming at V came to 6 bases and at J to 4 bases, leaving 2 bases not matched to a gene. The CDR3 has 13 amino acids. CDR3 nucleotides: TGTGCCAGCAGAATAGCGGGGTACAATGAGCAGTTCTTC. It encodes CASRIAGYNEQFF.

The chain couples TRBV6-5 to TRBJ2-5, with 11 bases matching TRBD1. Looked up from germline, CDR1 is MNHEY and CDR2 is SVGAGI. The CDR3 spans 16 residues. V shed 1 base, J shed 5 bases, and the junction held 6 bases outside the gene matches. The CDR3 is CASSYLSGTGGETQYF. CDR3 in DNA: TGTGCCAGCAGTTACTTATCCGGGACAGGGGGGGAGACCCAGTACTTC.

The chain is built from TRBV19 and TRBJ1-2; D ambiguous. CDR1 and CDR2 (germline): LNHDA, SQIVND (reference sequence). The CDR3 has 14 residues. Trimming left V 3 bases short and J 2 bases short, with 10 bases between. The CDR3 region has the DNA TGTGCCAGTAGTATTACCGGGGTGAACTATGGCTACACCTTC. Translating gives CASSITGVNYGYTF.

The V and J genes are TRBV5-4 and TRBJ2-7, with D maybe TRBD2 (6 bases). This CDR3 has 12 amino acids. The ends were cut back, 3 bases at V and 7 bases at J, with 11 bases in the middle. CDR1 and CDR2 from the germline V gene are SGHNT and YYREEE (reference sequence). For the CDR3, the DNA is TGTGCCAGCAGCTGGGGACTGGGGGAGCAGTACTTC. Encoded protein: CASSWGLGEQYF.

CDR3 residues: CASSQDYDRGQGETQYF. The CDR3 bases are TGCGCCAGCAGCCAAGATTACGACAGGGGGCAAGGTGAGACCCAGTACTTC. The chain couples TRBV4-3 to TRBJ2-5; 10 bases fit TRBD1. From germline, CDR1 is LGHNA and CDR2 YSLEER. V was pared by 0 bases and J by 5 bases, with 9 bases of the junction left unmatched. CDR3 length: 17 amino acids.

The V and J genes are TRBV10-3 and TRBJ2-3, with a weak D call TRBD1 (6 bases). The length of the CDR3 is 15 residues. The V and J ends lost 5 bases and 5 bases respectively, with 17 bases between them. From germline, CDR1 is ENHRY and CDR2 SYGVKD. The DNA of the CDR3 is TGTGCCATCAGTCAACAGGGTACCGTGGGAGATACGCAGTATTTT. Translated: CAISQQGTVGDTQYF.

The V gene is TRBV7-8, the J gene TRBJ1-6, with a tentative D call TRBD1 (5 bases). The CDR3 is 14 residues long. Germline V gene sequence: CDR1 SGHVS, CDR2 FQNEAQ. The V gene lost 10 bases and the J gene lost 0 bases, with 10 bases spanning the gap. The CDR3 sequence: CATQTDSYNSPLHF. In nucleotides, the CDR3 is TGTGCCACCCAGACAGACTCCTATAATTCACCCCTCCACTTT.

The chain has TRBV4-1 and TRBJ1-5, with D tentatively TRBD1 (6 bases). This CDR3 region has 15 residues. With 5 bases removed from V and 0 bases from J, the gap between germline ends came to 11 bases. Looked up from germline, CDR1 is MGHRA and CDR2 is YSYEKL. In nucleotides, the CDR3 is TGCGCCAGCAGCAACTCAGGGGATAGCAATCAGCCCCAGCATTTT. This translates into CASSNSGDSNQPQHF.

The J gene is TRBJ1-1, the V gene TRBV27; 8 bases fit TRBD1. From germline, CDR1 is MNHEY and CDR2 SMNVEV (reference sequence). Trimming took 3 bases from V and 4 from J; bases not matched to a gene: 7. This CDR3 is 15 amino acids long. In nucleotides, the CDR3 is TGTGCCAGCAGTTTCGACAGGGGACGGGGCACTGAAGCTTTCTTT. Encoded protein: CASSFDRGRGTEAFF.

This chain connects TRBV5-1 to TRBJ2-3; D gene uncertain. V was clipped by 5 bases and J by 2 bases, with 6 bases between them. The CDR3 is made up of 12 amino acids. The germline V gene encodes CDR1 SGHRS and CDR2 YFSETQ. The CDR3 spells CASRFNTDTQYF. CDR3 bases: TGCGCCAGCAGATTCAACACAGATACGCAGTATTTT.

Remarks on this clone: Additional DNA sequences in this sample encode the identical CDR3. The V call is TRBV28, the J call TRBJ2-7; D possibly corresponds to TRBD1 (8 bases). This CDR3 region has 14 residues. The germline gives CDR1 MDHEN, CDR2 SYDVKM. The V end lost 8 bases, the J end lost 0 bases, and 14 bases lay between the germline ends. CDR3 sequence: CASAGGTGSYEQYF. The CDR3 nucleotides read TGTGCCAGCGCCGGGGGGACAGGCTCCTACGAGCAGTACTTC.

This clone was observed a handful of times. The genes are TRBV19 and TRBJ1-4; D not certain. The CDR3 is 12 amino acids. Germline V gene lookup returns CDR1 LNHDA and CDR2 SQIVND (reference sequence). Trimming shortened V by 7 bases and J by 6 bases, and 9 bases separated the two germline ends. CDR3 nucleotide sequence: TGTGCCAGTACAAGGAGTGATGAAAAACTGTTTTTT. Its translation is CASTRSDEKLFF.